This TCR beta chain was identified during a study of blood T cell repertoires in COVID-19. Study in general: The cDNA or gDNA used as material had been derived from T cells, B-cell-depleted T cells, or PBMCs.

The V gene's germline CDR1 is SGHNT and CDR2 YYREEE (reference sequence). Trimming took 0 bases from V and 4 from J, leaving 12 bases between them. The CDR3 consists of 15 residues. Produced via immunoSEQ multiplex PCR; TCRdb's table is partial and in-frame only. The sample includes 180,000 or so clones, approximately 82% seen only once; the top ten take 6.9%. This clone was found a few times. V and J are TRBV5-4 and TRBJ2-3; the D gene is possibly TRBD1 (6 bases). The sequence derives from a human donor with acute or convalescent COVID-19. The donor label of this sample is uncertain. Specimen: peripheral blood. Here the CDR3 reads CASSLAGELADTQYF. The DNA for the CDR3 is TGTGCCAGCAGCTTGGCAGGGGAGCTTGCAGATACGCAGTATTTT.